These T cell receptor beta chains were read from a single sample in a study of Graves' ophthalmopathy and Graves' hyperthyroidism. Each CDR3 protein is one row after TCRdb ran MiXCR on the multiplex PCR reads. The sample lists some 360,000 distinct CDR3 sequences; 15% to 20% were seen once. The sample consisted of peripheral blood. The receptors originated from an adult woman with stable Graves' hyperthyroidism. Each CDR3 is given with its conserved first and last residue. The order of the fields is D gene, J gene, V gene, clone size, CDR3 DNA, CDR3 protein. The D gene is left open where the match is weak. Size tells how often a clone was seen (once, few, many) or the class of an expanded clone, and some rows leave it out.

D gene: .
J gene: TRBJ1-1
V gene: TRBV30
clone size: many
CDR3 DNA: TGTGCCTGGAGAGAAACAGGGTCCACTGAAGCTTTCTTT
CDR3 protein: CAWRETGSTEAFF

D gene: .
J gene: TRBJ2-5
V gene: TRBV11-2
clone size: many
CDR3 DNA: TGTGCCAGCACCAACATGAGGGAGACCCAGTACTTC
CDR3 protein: CASTNMRETQYF

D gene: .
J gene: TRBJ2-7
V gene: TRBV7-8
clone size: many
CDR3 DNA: TGTGCCAGCAGCTTCGGTGCTGGACTACTCTCCTACGAGCAGTACTTC
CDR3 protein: CASSFGAGLLSYEQYF

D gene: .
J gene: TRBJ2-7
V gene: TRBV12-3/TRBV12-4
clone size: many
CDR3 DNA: TGTGCCAGCAGGGCCAGTAGTGTGGCCTACGAGCAGTACTTC
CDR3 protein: CASRASSVAYEQYF

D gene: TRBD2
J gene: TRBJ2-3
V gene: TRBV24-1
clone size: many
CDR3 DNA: TGTGCCACCAGTGATTTTGTGGCTAGCGGGAGAGTTACGCAGTATTTT
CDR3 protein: CATSDFVASGRVTQYF

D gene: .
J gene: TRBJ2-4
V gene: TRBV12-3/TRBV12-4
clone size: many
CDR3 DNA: TGTGCCAGCAGTTTAGACGGGGGCAAAAACATTCAGTACTTC
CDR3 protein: CASSLDGGKNIQYF

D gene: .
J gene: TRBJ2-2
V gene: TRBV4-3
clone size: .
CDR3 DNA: TGCGCCAGCAGCCAGGAACGGGGGTTGTACACCGGGGAGCTGTTTTTT
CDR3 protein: CASSQERGLYTGELFF

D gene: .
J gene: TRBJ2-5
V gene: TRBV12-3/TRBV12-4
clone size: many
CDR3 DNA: TGTGCCAGCAGTCTGAATGGGGTCAGCTGGGAGACCCAGTACTTC
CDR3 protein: CASSLNGVSWETQYF

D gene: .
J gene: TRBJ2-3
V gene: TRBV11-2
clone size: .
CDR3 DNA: TGTGCCAGCAGCTTAGAGGGGGGGCCCACAGATACGCAGTATTTT
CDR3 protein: CASSLEGGPTDTQYF

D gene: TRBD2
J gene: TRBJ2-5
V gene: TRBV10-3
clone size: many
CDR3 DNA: TGTGCCATCAAGGCGGGACTAGCCGGGGAGACCCAGTACTTC
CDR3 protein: CAIKAGLAGETQYF

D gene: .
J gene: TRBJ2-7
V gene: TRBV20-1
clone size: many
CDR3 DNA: TGCAGTGCTAGAGATGGTCGTTCGCTCGAGCAGTACTTC
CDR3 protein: CSARDGRSLEQYF

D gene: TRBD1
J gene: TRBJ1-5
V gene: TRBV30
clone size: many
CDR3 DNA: TGTGCCTGGAGTGTACTGGACAGGGAGGGTAGCGACCAGCATTTT
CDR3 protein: CAWSVLDREGSDQHF

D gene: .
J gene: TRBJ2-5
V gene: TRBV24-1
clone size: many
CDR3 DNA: TGTGCCACCAGCGGAGGGGCAGGGGGAGTGTACGAGACCCAGTACTTC
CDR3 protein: CATSGGAGGVYETQYF

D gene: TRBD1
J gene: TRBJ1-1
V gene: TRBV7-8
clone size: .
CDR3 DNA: TGTGCCAGCAGCTTAGATCACAGGGGTATTGAAGCTTTCTTT
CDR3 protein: CASSLDHRGIEAFF

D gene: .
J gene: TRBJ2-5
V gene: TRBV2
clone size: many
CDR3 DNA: TGTGCCAGCTGCAGACTAGGTGGTGAGACCCAGTACTTC
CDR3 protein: CASCRLGGETQYF

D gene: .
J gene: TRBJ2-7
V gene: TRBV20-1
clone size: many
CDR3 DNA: TGCAGTGCTAGAGAGGGGGCCCCGGGCGAGCAGTACTTC
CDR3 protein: CSAREGAPGEQYF

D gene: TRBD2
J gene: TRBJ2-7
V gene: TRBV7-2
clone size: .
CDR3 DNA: TGTGCCAGCAGCTCCACAGCGGGAGAGGCTCGCGAGCAGTACTTC
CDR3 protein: CASSSTAGEAREQYF

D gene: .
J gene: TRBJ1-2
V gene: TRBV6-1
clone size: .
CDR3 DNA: TGTGCCAGCAGTGAATGGGACCTCTATGGCTACACCTTC
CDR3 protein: CASSEWDLYGYTF

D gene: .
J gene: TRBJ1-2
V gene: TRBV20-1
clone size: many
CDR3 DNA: TGCAGTGCCTCCGACGGGACACCTGGCTACACCTTC
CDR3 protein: CSASDGTPGYTF

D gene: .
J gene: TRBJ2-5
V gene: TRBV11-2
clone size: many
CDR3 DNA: TGTGCCAGCAGCTTGGGACACAACGGGGAGACCCAGTACTTC
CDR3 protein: CASSLGHNGETQYF

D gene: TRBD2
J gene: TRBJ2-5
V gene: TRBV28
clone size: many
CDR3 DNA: TGTGCCAGCAGCCTACCGGGGGAGGGCCTCGGGGAGACCCAGTACTTC
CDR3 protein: CASSLPGEGLGETQYF

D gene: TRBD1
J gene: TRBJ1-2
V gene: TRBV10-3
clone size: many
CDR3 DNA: TGTGCCACCCAGGGGACAGGGAACTATGGCTACACCTTC
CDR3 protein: CATQGTGNYGYTF

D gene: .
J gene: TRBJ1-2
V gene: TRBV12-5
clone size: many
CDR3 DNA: TGTGCTAGTGGTTTTGCCAGGGGAGACGGCTACACCTTC
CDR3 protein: CASGFARGDGYTF